This is a list of T cell receptor beta chains from one sample in a study of blood T cells in healthy people across ages. TCRdb reprocessed the 5' RACE reads with MiXCR, giving one entry per CDR3 protein. The sample holds over 1,200,000 distinct CDR3 sequences; roughly 60% are singletons and the top ten take about 6.3%. The sample comprised blood. The receptors were sampled from a young man in good health. Each CDR3 is given with its conserved first and last residue. D genes are given only for firm matches. Size values are once, few and many counts, or a class for expanded clones, and some rows have none.

v_gene,d_gene,abundance,j_gene,CDR3aa,CDR3nt
TRBV7-8,TRBD1,NA,TRBJ2-3,CASSLDRGFADTQYF,TGTGCCAGCAGCTTAGACAGGGGTTTCGCAGATACGCAGTATTTT
TRBV29-1,NA,NA,TRBJ2-7,CSLAPQGPLNEQYF,TGCAGCCTCGCTCCGCAGGGACCCTTAAATGAGCAGTACTTC
TRBV28,NA,NA,TRBJ2-5,CASSLQPPQETQYF,TGTGCCAGCAGCCTCCAACCACCACAAGAGACCCAGTACTTC
TRBV5-1,NA,few,TRBJ2-5,CASSLISRTRAIGEQYF,TGCGCCAGCAGCTTAATCTCACGGACCCGGGCGATAGGAGAGCAGTACTTC
TRBV29-1,TRBD2,NA,TRBJ2-5,CSVRARGEETQYF,TGCAGCGTACGAGCGCGGGGGGAAGAGACCCAGTACTTC
TRBV27,TRBD2,NA,TRBJ2-1,CASSLPSAVAGVGEQFF,TGTGCCAGCAGTTTACCCTCGGCGGTAGCGGGAGTTGGTGAGCAGTTCTTC
TRBV13,NA,once,TRBJ1-6,CASSIGWPSPLHF,TGTGCCAGCAGCATCGGTTGGCCTTCACCCCTCCACTTT
TRBV20-1,TRBD1,NA,TRBJ2-3,CSAAPRDRGTDTQYF,TGCAGTGCGGCCCCTCGGGACAGAGGCACAGATACGCAGTATTTT
TRBV10-3,NA,NA,TRBJ2-6,CAISPGTTSGANVLTF,TGTGCCATCAGTCCGGGGACGACCTCTGGGGCCAACGTCCTGACTTTC
TRBV7-9,NA,NA,TRBJ2-7,CASSGSGTASSYEQYF,TGTGCCAGCAGCGGAAGCGGGACAGCCAGCTCCTACGAGCAGTACTTC
TRBV6-2/TRBV6-3,NA,NA,TRBJ2-2,CASRLTNTRELFF,TGTGCCAGCAGACTAACAAACACCAGGGAGCTGTTTTTT
TRBV20-1,NA,NA,TRBJ1-3,CSARDPGGSPNTIYF,TGCAGTGCTAGAGATCCGGGGGGATCTCCAAACACCATATATTTT
TRBV9,NA,few,TRBJ2-3,CASRSGTTDTQYF,TGTGCCAGCAGAAGCGGAACCACAGATACGCAGTATTTT
TRBV27,TRBD2,NA,TRBJ2-5,CASRAGGATRRVREQYF,TGTGCCAGCAGAGCCGGGGGGGCTACCCGACGTGTTAGGGAGCAGTACTTC
TRBV3-1,TRBD1,NA,TRBJ2-7,CASSNRDRAPYEQYF,TGTGCCAGCAGCAACCGGGACAGGGCCCCCTACGAGCAGTACTTC
TRBV7-7,NA,NA,TRBJ2-5,CASSLWASEETQYF,TGTGCCAGCAGCTTATGGGCTAGCGAAGAGACCCAGTACTTC
TRBV12-3/TRBV12-4,TRBD2,NA,TRBJ2-1,CASSYSGRVNEQFF,TGTGCCAGCAGTTATAGCGGGAGAGTAAATGAGCAGTTCTTC
TRBV4-2,NA,NA,TRBJ1-1,CASRDPGNTEAFF,TGTGCCAGCAGAGACCCGGGGAACACTGAAGCTTTCTTT
TRBV7-2,TRBD1,NA,TRBJ2-1,CASSLVISVDRGMRYNEQFF,TGTGCCAGCAGCTTAGTAATCTCGGTGGACAGGGGAATGCGGTACAATGAGCAGTTCTTC
TRBV25-1,TRBD2,NA,TRBJ2-3,CASMGGISTDTQYF,TGTGCCAGCATGGGGGGGATTTCCACAGATACGCAGTATTTT
TRBV29-1,NA,few,TRBJ2-7,CSVEGTRGPSSYEQYF,TGCAGCGTTGAAGGTACTAGGGGACCGAGCTCCTACGAGCAGTACTTC
TRBV7-2,NA,NA,TRBJ1-5,CASSLNGDQPQHF,TGTGCCAGCAGCTTGAACGGAGATCAGCCCCAGCATTTT
TRBV6-5,TRBD1,NA,TRBJ2-3,CASSYKTGGDTQYF,TGTGCCAGCAGTTACAAGACAGGGGGAGATACGCAGTATTTT
TRBV29-1,NA,few,TRBJ2-7,CSVVGGPEQYF,TGCAGCGTTGTGGGGGGGCCTGAGCAGTACTTC
TRBV25-1,TRBD1,few,TRBJ1-2,CASSPTGDYYGYTF,TGTGCCAGCAGCCCCACAGGGGATTACTATGGCTACACCTTC
TRBV12-3/TRBV12-4,NA,NA,TRBJ2-7,CASSRPGNGGEQYF,TGTGCCAGCAGTCGTCCGGGAAATGGTGGCGAGCAGTACTTC
TRBV23-1,TRBD1,NA,TRBJ2-7,CASSPGQGVTSGPSYEQYF,TGCGCCAGCAGTCCGGGACAGGGGGTCACTAGCGGACCCTCCTACGAGCAGTACTTC
TRBV28,TRBD1,NA,TRBJ2-1,CASSGQGTLNEQFF,TGTGCCAGCTCGGGACAGGGGACGCTCAATGAGCAGTTCTTC
TRBV7-2,TRBD2,NA,TRBJ2-5,CASSPTLAGGAETQYF,TGTGCCAGCAGCCCTACCCTAGCGGGGGGAGCAGAGACCCAGTACTTC
TRBV11-2,NA,few,TRBJ2-7,CASSLWELYEQYF,TGTGCCAGCAGCTTATGGGAGCTCTACGAGCAGTACTTC
TRBV6-2/TRBV6-3,NA,NA,TRBJ2-5,CASTSAETQYF,TGTGCCAGCACTAGCGCGGAGACCCAGTACTTC
TRBV5-1,NA,NA,TRBJ2-5,CASSLRWQQDNQETQYF,TGCGCCAGCAGCTTGCGGTGGCAACAGGACAACCAAGAGACCCAGTACTTC
TRBV5-1,TRBD2,NA,TRBJ2-1,CASSLRLAGANEQFF,TGCGCCAGCAGCTTACGACTAGCGGGGGCCAATGAGCAGTTCTTC
TRBV20-1,NA,NA,TRBJ2-3,CSAPSEAGDTQYF,TGCAGTGCTCCTAGTGAGGCTGGAGATACGCAGTATTTT
TRBV20-1,NA,NA,TRBJ2-7,CSATHSYEQYF,TGCAGTGCTACCCATTCCTACGAGCAGTACTTC
TRBV12-3/TRBV12-4,NA,NA,TRBJ1-2,CASQPIANTNYGYTF,TGTGCCAGCCAACCCATAGCGAATACTAACTATGGCTACACCTTC
TRBV12-3/TRBV12-4,NA,few,TRBJ2-7,CASSLAYPGGTYEQYF,TGTGCCAGCAGTTTAGCGTATCCAGGGGGGACCTACGAGCAGTACTTC